These 21 T cell receptor beta chains share one sample of origin, sequenced in a study of blood T cell repertoires in COVID-19. Profiling relied on immunoSEQ multiplex PCR, and the TCRdb table lists in-frame clones only, not all of them. The sample consists of around 250,000 clones, about four fifths of them appearing once. The sample comprised PBMCs or T cells enriched from blood (not recorded which). The receptors stem from a man over 45 who had recovered from COVID-19.

The rearrangement uses TRBV9 and TRBJ2-2; tentatively, D is TRBD1 (5 bases). V was trimmed by 5 bases and J by 7 bases, leaving 12 bases between them. Per the germline V gene, CDR1 is SGDLS and CDR2 is YYNGEE. The CDR3 is made up of 13 amino acids. CDR3 residues: CASSYPGNGELFF. As DNA, the CDR3 is TGTGCCAGCAGTTACCCAGGGAACGGGGAGCTGTTTTTT.

This chain connects TRBV5-1 to TRBJ2-7, with D possibly TRBD2 on 5 matching bases. Germline V lookup: CDR1 SGHRS, CDR2 YFSETQ. The CDR3 covers 16 residues. The V gene lost 4 bases and the J gene lost 4 bases, with 21 bases spanning the gap. The CDR3 DNA follows: TGCGCCAGCAGCCCCGCCCCCGCGGGTGACACTTACGAGCAGTACTTC. Translation gives CASSPAPAGDTYEQYF.

The rearrangement uses TRBV5-8 and TRBJ2-7; 11 bases are a match to TRBD1. V lost 2 bases to trimming and J lost 2 bases; unmatched junction nucleotides: 3. The CDR3 contains 15 residues. Germline V gene sequence: CDR1 SGHTS, CDR2 YDEGEE. Here the CDR3 DNA reads TGTGCCAGCAGCTTAGGGACAGGGGGTCCCTACGAGCAGTACTTC. Translation gives CASSLGTGGPYEQYF.

This clone was counted once. V usage is TRBV28 and J usage is TRBJ1-5; no firm D call. Germline V CDR1 and CDR2: MDHEN, SYDVKM. The CDR3 totals 13 residues. Trimming pared 5 bases from V and 4 bases from J, leaving 9 bases between. The CDR3 loop reads CASSPPMNQPQHF. The CDR3 nucleotides read TGTGCCAGCAGTCCCCCTATGAATCAGCCCCAGCATTTT.

The chain links TRBV7-2 to TRBJ2-1; 9 bases agree with TRBD1. V shed 5 bases and J 9 bases; nucleotides not matched to a gene: 8. This CDR3 is 14 amino acids long. Germline CDR1 SGHTA, CDR2 FQGNSA. The CDR3 nucleotides are TGTGCCAGCAGCCGGGGACAGGGAGGGGGTGAGCAGTTCTTC. Its translation is CASSRGQGGGEQFF.

The chain joins TRBV7-2 to TRBJ1-2; tentatively, D is TRBD1 (5 bases). Looked up from germline, CDR1 is SGHTA and CDR2 is FQGNSA. Between the trimmed V and J ends, which lost 3 bases and 5 bases, there was a span of 10 bases. The CDR3 has 13 amino acids. The CDR3 nucleotides are TGTGCCAGCAGCTTCGAGACAGATTATGGCTACACCTTC. It specifies CASSFETDYGYTF.

V is TRBV7-3 and J is TRBJ2-7, with D perhaps TRBD1 (6 bases). Trimming cost V 5 bases and J 6 bases, with 14 bases left between them. The CDR3 length is 13 residues. CDR1 is SGHTA and CDR2 is FQGTGA in the germline V gene. The CDR3 sequence: CASSNGQYGEQYF. For the CDR3, the DNA is TGTGCCAGCAGCAACGGACAGTACGGCGAGCAGTACTTC.

The rearrangement uses TRBV5-6 and TRBJ2-3; 7 nucleotides agree with TRBD1. The V gene's germline CDR1 is SGHDT and CDR2 YYEEEE. The CDR3 extends over 15 amino acids. J was trimmed by 2 bases and V by 0 bases; bases with no gene match: 3. Here the CDR3 reads CASSLDGTVTDTQYF. The CDR3 region has the DNA TGTGCCAGCAGCTTGGACGGGACAGTCACAGATACGCAGTATTTT.

This clone was found a few times. J is TRBJ1-1 and V is TRBV11-2, with 12 bases that match TRBD1. Per germline, CDR1 SGHAT and CDR2 FQNNGV. The CDR3 spans 17 residues. The V segment lost 2 bases and the J segment 6 bases; nucleotides outside the gene matches: 10. DNA of the CDR3: TGTGCCAGCAGCTTAAGGGGGACAGGGGGCCGGGGGTCTGAAGCTTTCTTT. As protein: CASSLRGTGGRGSEAFF.

The chain links TRBV7-9 to TRBJ2-1; 7 bases are shared with TRBD2. Germline V gene lookup returns CDR1 SEHNR and CDR2 FQNEAQ (reference sequence). The CDR3 runs 16 residues. The V segment lost 6 bases and the J segment 2 bases; nucleotides outside the gene matches: 10. The CDR3 nucleotides are TGTGCCAGCAGTTCCTCCAGCGGGGCAACCTACAATGAGCAGTTCTTC. Its translation: CASSSSSGATYNEQFF.

This clone has just one count. The chain recombines TRBV18 with TRBJ1-2; D is possibly TRBD1 (6 bases). V was shortened by 0 bases and J by 4 bases, with 9 bases between the two germline ends. The CDR3 loop spans 14 amino acids. Germline assignment: CDR1 KGHSH and CDR2 LQKENI. In DNA, the CDR3 is TGTGCCAGCTCACCACCGAACAGGGTCTATGGCTACACCTTC. The encoded protein is CASSPPNRVYGYTF.

The V and J genes are TRBV6-5 and TRBJ1-5, with TRBD1 matching 10 bases. Per the germline V gene, CDR1 is MNHEY and CDR2 is SVGAGI. The J segment lost 7 bases and the V segment lost 6 bases, leaving 9 bases of the junction unmatched. The length of the CDR3 is 15 residues. This CDR3 reads CASRIPGQGSQPQHF. The CDR3 nucleotides are TGTGCCAGCAGGATTCCGGGACAGGGGTCCCAGCCCCAGCATTTT.

V gene TRBV5-1 combines with J gene TRBJ2-7; the match to TRBD2 covers 8 bases. Germline V gene data show CDR1 as SGHRS and CDR2 as YFSETQ. This CDR3 is built from 14 residues. V lost 6 bases to trimming and J lost 3 bases; unmatched junction nucleotides: 8. The CDR3 reads CASTSLAGHYEQYF. In DNA form, the CDR3 reads TGCGCCAGCACCAGCTTAGCGGGACACTACGAGCAGTACTTC.

The chain joins TRBV12-5 to TRBJ1-1; D not resolved. The V end lost 7 bases, the J end lost 2 bases, and 8 bases lay between the germline ends. The CDR3 is 12 amino acids. CDR1 is LGHNT and CDR2 is FRNRAP in the germline V gene. CDR3 DNA sequence: TGTGCTAGTGCCCATCATAACACTGAAGCTTTCTTT. This codes for CASAHHNTEAFF.

The chain joins TRBV18 to TRBJ2-3; TRBD2 agrees at 8 bases. Trimming removed 2 bases from V and 0 bases from J; junction bases left unmatched: 4. The CDR3 extends over 16 amino acids. Germline V gives CDR1 KGHSH, CDR2 LQKENI. CDR3 region: CASSPNAGGSTDTQYF. The CDR3 nucleotides read TGTGCCAGCTCACCAAATGCGGGAGGTAGCACAGATACGCAGTATTTT.

This clone occurred once. The J gene is TRBJ1-6, the V gene TRBV5-1, with a tentative D call TRBD1 (5 bases). The CDR3 length is 13 residues. Germline CDR1 reads SGHRS; CDR2 reads YFSETQ. The V and J ends lost 6 bases and 10 bases respectively, with 14 bases between them. DNA of the CDR3: TGCGCCAGCATGTGGGGGGAAGGATCACCCCTCCACTTT. Residues: CASMWGEGSPLHF.

V is TRBV29-1 and J is TRBJ2-5; 7 positions agree with TRBD1. The CDR3 totals 12 residues. In germline, CDR1 is SQVTM, CDR2 ANQGSEA. J gave up 4 bases and V 5 bases, and 4 bases lay outside the gene matches. The CDR3 spells CSVTGERETQYF. The CDR3 DNA reads as TGCAGCGTTACAGGGGAGCGAGAGACCCAGTACTTC.

The V call is TRBV11-2, the J call TRBJ1-6; TRBD1 might be the D (5 bases). Trimming took off 5 bases at V and 9 bases at J, with 14 bases between the two ends. CDR3 length: 14 residues. Germline values: CDR1 SGHAT, CDR2 FQNNGV. This CDR3 is CASSPPVGGSPLHF. As DNA, the CDR3 is TGTGCCAGCAGCCCACCCGTCGGGGGTTCACCCCTCCACTTT.

The rearrangement uses TRBV10-1 and TRBJ2-1, with TRBD1 matching over 12 bases. Germline lookup yields CDR1 WNHNN and CDR2 SYGVQD (reference sequence). V lost 4 bases and J lost 7; bases outside the gene matches: 8. The CDR3 spans 16 residues. The CDR3 spells CASSVGDRGRKNEQFF. CDR3 DNA sequence: TGCGCCAGCAGTGTTGGGGACAGGGGGCGAAAAAATGAGCAGTTCTTC.

This clone is a singleton in its sample. In DNA, the CDR3 is TGCGCCAGCAGCTGGGGGACAGCCCCCTACGAGCAGTACTTC. This sequence encodes CASSWGTAPYEQYF. The chain couples TRBV5-1 to TRBJ2-7, with 7 bases matching TRBD1. CDR3 length equals 14 residues. CDR1 is SGHRS, CDR2 YFSETQ, per germline. J was trimmed by 2 bases and V by 3 bases; bases with no gene match: 5.

The chain joins TRBV11-3 to TRBJ1-1, with TRBD1 as a possible D gene (5 bases). The CDR3 consists of 13 residues. Germline assignment: CDR1 SGHNT and CDR2 YENEEA. The ends were cut back, 5 bases at V and 5 bases at J, with 12 bases in the middle. CDR3 residues: CASSPGGGTEAFF. The CDR3 bases are TGTGCCAGCAGCCCCGGGGGGGGGACTGAAGCTTTCTTT. Using reference TRBV11-3 and TRBJ1-1 for the parts outside the CDR3, the full variable domain is EAGVVQSPRYKIIEKKQPVAFWCNPISGHNTLYWYLQNLGQGPELLIRYENEEAVDDSQLPKDRFSAERLKGVDSTLKIQPAELGDSAVYLCASSPGGGTEAFFGQGTRLTVV.